These 5 T cell receptor delta chains were sequenced from one sample in a study of DNA immune sequencing with unique molecular identifiers. Primers for all 8 TRDV and 4 TRDJ genes amplified genomic DNA in 32-plex. The library had 12-nucleotide UMIs introduced over about 3 barcoding cycles, then a second adapter PCR. TCRdb fed the multiplex PCR reads to CATT. This repertoire shows approximately 2,500 delta-chain clones, 14% found once; its top ten account for approximately 51%. The sequencing input was gamma-delta T cells enriched from blood buffy coat, or unenriched PBMCs (not recorded which). All receptors come from a human donor in good health.

The chain is built from TRDV1 and TRDJ1; D unclear. Here the J gene was assigned by germline matching of the DNA, as TCRdb has none. CDR1 is TSWWSYY and CDR2 is QGS in the germline V gene. This CDR3 has 19 amino acids. Trimming took 0 bases from V and 0 from J, leaving 20 bases between them. The CDR3 DNA reads TGTGCTCTTGGGGAACTAGGGCGCCTGTTGGATCTGTACACCGATAAACTCATCTTT. It specifies CALGELGRLLDLYTDKLIF.

This clone is labeled as medium-sized. The rearrangement links TRDV2 to TRDJ1; 11 bases fit TRDD3. J was trimmed by 4 bases and V by 3 bases; bases with no gene match: 6. Germline values: CDR1 GEAIGNYY, CDR2 EKD. The CDR3 consists of 15 residues. CDR3 sequence (DNA): TGTGCCTGTGACCTGATGGGGGATACGGACGATAAACTCATCTTT. Its protein is CACDLMGDTDDKLIF.

This clone occurred a few times. This likely stems from a read error, as it lies one base from a far larger clone. This same CDR3 is encoded by further DNA sequences in the sample. This sequence joins TRDV2 and TRDJ1, with 7 bases identical to TRDD3. V was pared by 1 base and J by 3 bases, with 22 bases of the junction left unmatched. The CDR3 is 20 residues long. Germline CDR1 and CDR2: GEAIGNYY and EKD. The CDR3 DNA follows: TGTGCCTGTGACACTATTAATACGGCTGGGGGCCCCCGGGGGGCCGATAAACTCATCTTT. It yields the protein CACDTINTAGGPRGADKLIF.

Concerning this clone itself: With only one base between it and a far larger clone, this is likely a read error. The same CDR3 arises from other DNA sequences in this sample as well. V is TRDV2 and J is TRDJ1, with TRDD3 as a possible D gene (6 bases). Trimming took 0 bases from V and 1 from J, leaving 11 bases between them. The germline CDR1 and CDR2 sequences are GEAIGNYY and EKD. This CDR3 comprises 15 residues. As DNA, the CDR3 is TGTGCCTGTGACACCGTCGGGGGACGCACCGATAAACTCATCTTT. Amino acids: CACDTVGGRTDKLIF.

About this clone itself: The protein that TCRdb holds for this DNA derives from a much larger clone and differs from the translated DNA at residue 15, which likely indicates a read error; the protein shown here is translated from the DNA. The chain recombines TRDV2 with TRDJ1; 8 bases map to TRDD3. Germline V gene sequence: CDR1 GEAIGNYY, CDR2 EKD. After removal of 0 bases from V and 3 bases from J, the junction contained 20 bases not matched to a gene. The length of the CDR3 is 20 residues. The CDR3 DNA is TGTGCCTGTGACACCCTGAGGGTTTCTGGGGGACACGAGTACGCCGATAAACTCATCTTT. Translated, it gives CACDTLRVSGGHEYADKLIF.